This is a list of T cell receptor beta chains from one sample in a study of cytomegalovirus exposure and HLA in healthy donors. Only in-frame clones appear in the TCRdb table, and some are missing; sequencing was by immunoSEQ multiplex PCR. This sample yields approximately 130,000 clones, of which around three quarters are seen a single time; approximately 1.7% belongs to the top ten. Sequenced material: PBMCs. The receptors were sampled from a woman aged 45-65 years in good health and CMV-seronegative. Each CDR3 is given with its conserved first and last residue. A D gene is named only where the DNA matches it firmly. Clone size is not always given. Where it is, it says once, few, many or a class for expanded clones.

TRBD1,NA,TRBJ1-1,TRBV2,14,TGTGCCAGCATAGGGACAGTGATGAACACTGAAGCTTTCTTT,CASIGTVMNTEAFF
NA,NA,TRBJ1-5,TRBV27,16,TGTGCCAGCAGCTCTTCGGGGTTCGGGCGGAATCAGCCCCAGCATTTT,CASSSSGFGRNQPQHF
TRBD2,NA,TRBJ2-5,TRBV9,20,TGTGCCAGCAGCGTAGGGGGGGCTAGCGGGAGGGCCTCGAACCAAGAGACCCAGTACTTC,CASSVGGASGRASNQETQYF
TRBD1,NA,TRBJ2-1,TRBV27,16,TGTGCCAGCAGCCTCCGCCGGGACAGGGGAAGCAATGAGCAGTTCTTC,CASSLRRDRGSNEQFF
NA,NA,TRBJ2-1,TRBV7-2,15,TGTGCCAGCAGCTTAAGCCTGGGCGAGCACAATGAGCAGTTCTTC,CASSLSLGEHNEQFF
TRBD2,NA,TRBJ2-3,TRBV7-9,18,TGTGCCAGCAGCTTAGGAGTCGTCCGGACTAGAACCACAGATACGCAGTATTTT,CASSLGVVRTRTTDTQYF
TRBD2,NA,TRBJ2-7,TRBV14,14,TGTGCCAGCAGGTCTAGCGGGAGCTCCTACGAGCAGTACTTC,CASRSSGSSYEQYF
TRBD1,NA,TRBJ2-7,TRBV28,16,TGTGCCAGCAGTCTAACTCCGGGACAGGGGAAATACGAGCAGTACTTC,CASSLTPGQGKYEQYF
NA,once,TRBJ2-3,TRBV9,16,TGTGCCAGCAGCGCCCAGGGGGCGGGAGTAAGGGATACGCAGTATTTT,CASSAQGAGVRDTQYF
TRBD1,NA,TRBJ2-3,TRBV7-6,16,TGTGCCAGCAGCTTAGGCCCGGGACAGGGCATACATACGCAGTATTTT,CASSLGPGQGIHTQYF
TRBD1,NA,TRBJ2-3,TRBV4-3,15,TGCGCCAGCAGCCAAGACCGGACAGGGGGCAATGCGCAGTATTTT,CASSQDRTGGNAQYF
TRBD2,NA,TRBJ2-3,TRBV27,15,TGTGCCAGCAGTTCCAGCGGGAGGGGCACAGATACGCAGTATTTT,CASSSSGRGTDTQYF
TRBD1,NA,TRBJ2-7,TRBV18,14,TGTGCCAGCTCTGCCCCGGGACAGGGCTACGAGCAGTACTTC,CASSAPGQGYEQYF
TRBD2,NA,TRBJ2-7,TRBV29-1,13,TGCAGCGTCCTAGGGGGGACTAGCGGGACGGAGAACTTC,CSVLGGTSGTENF
TRBD1,NA,TRBJ1-1,TRBV5-1,15,TGCGCCAGCAGCTTACAGGGGATAAGCGAGACTGAAGCTTTCTTT,CASSLQGISETEAFF
TRBD2,NA,TRBJ2-1,TRBV4-3,17,TGCGCCAGCAGCCTCAATCCCCGGGAGGGCTCCTACAATGAGCAGTTCTTC,CASSLNPREGSYNEQFF
NA,once,TRBJ2-2,TRBV4-3,17,TGCGCCAGCAGCCAAGACAGGGCGGTGGGGAACACCGGGGAGCTGTTTTTT,CASSQDRAVGNTGELFF
NA,NA,TRBJ1-1,TRBV9,17,TGTGCCAGCAGCGTAGTGGGCAGGGACTTGGAGAACACTGAAGCTTTCTTT,CASSVVGRDLENTEAFF
NA,NA,TRBJ2-7,TRBV27,16,TGTGCCAGCAGTGCTTCGTCAGGGGAGCAGGCCTACGAGCAGTACTTC,CASSASSGEQAYEQYF
NA,NA,TRBJ1-5,TRBV25-1,15,TGTGCCAGCAGTGAACTCACAGGGTTAGCTCAGCCCCAGCATTTT,CASSELTGLAQPQHF
TRBD1,NA,TRBJ2-5,TRBV5-1,15,TGCGCCAGCAGCTTGACAGGGGCGCACCAAGAGACCCAGTACTTC,CASSLTGAHQETQYF
TRBD2,NA,TRBJ2-5,TRBV9,15,TGTGCCAGCAGCGTAGGGACTAGCGGTCAAGAGACCCAGTACTTC,CASSVGTSGQETQYF
TRBD1,NA,TRBJ2-7,TRBV18,13,TGTGCCAGCTCACCACTTAGGGGGCACGAGCAGTACTTC,CASSPLRGHEQYF
NA,NA,TRBJ2-3,TRBV7-2,15,TGTGCCAGCAGCTTAGCCGGGACTAGCACAGATACGCAGTATTTT,CASSLAGTSTDTQYF
TRBD1,NA,TRBJ2-7,TRBV9,14,TGTGCCAGCAGCGTGGGGACAGACACCTACGAGCAGTACTTC,CASSVGTDTYEQYF
TRBD1,NA,TRBJ1-6,TRBV4-2,15,TGTGCCAGCAGCCAAGGGACAGGGGATAATTCACCCCTCCACTTT,CASSQGTGDNSPLHF
TRBD1,NA,TRBJ1-5,TRBV7-2,14,TGTGCCAGCAGCTCTCGACAGGGGCATCAGCCCCAGCATTTT,CASSSRQGHQPQHF
NA,NA,TRBJ1-4,TRBV1,14,TGCACCAGCTCAGAGGACAGTTTGAATGAAAAACTGTTTTTT,CTSSEDSLNEKLFF
TRBD1,NA,TRBJ2-5,TRBV28,15,TGTGCCAGCAGTTTACCGACAGGGGGCGCGGAGACCCAGTACTTC,CASSLPTGGAETQYF
NA,NA,TRBJ2-5,TRBV20-1,11,TGCAGTGCTAGGGAGGGAGAGACCCAGTACTTC,CSAREGETQYF
NA,NA,TRBJ1-5,TRBV19,16,TGTGCCAGTAGTATAGTGGGAGACAGGCTAAATCAGCCCCAGCATTTT,CASSIVGDRLNQPQHF
TRBD2,NA,TRBJ2-1,TRBV7-2,15,TGTGCCAGCAGATTAGCGGGAGGCTCCTACAATGAGCAGTTCTTC,CASRLAGGSYNEQFF
TRBD1,NA,TRBJ1-2,TRBV19,15,TGTGCCAGTAGTACACAGGGGGCGCCCCTTTATGGCTACACCTTC,CASSTQGAPLYGYTF
NA,NA,TRBJ1-1,TRBV15,14,TGTGCCACCAGCAGAGATCGGGATTGGACTGAAGCTTTCTTT,CATSRDRDWTEAFF
TRBD2,NA,TRBJ2-1,TRBV5-1,16,TGCGCCAGTTCAGCTAATAGCGGGAGCCCCTACAATGAGCAGTTCTTC,CASSANSGSPYNEQFF
NA,NA,TRBJ2-7,TRBV7-9,12,TGTGCCAGCAGCTTAGTGATAGACGAGCAGTACTTC,CASSLVIDEQYF
NA,NA,TRBJ2-2,TRBV18,16,TGTGCCAGCTCACCGATACAGGTCAGGAGCACCGGGGAGCTGTTTTTT,CASSPIQVRSTGELFF
NA,NA,TRBJ1-5,TRBV5-1,15,TGCGCCAGCAGCTTGGGTCCTACGGGCAATCAGCCCCAGCATTTT,CASSLGPTGNQPQHF
TRBD1,NA,TRBJ2-1,TRBV27,16,TGTGCCAGCAGCAACCAACGGGACAGGTTTAACAATGAGCAGTTCTTC,CASSNQRDRFNNEQFF
TRBD1,few,TRBJ1-3,TRBV28,15,TGTGCCAGCAGACTTCAGGACAGGGCTGGAAACACCATATATTTT,CASRLQDRAGNTIYF
TRBD1,few,TRBJ1-1,TRBV14,16,TGTGCCAGCAACAAACGAACAGGGGGCCGGAACACTGAAGCTTTCTTT,CASNKRTGGRNTEAFF
NA,NA,TRBJ1-1,TRBV18,15,TGTGCCAGCTCACCACCGACAGGACAAGGGACTGAAGCTTTCTTT,CASSPPTGQGTEAFF
NA,NA,TRBJ1-5,TRBV6-6,14,TGTGCCAGCAGCCTACCGGGGGGGGATCAGCCCCAGCATTTT,CASSLPGGDQPQHF
NA,NA,TRBJ1-3,TRBV7-8,16,TGTGCCAGCAGCTTAGGACTCCGGAGCTCTGGAAACACCATATATTTT,CASSLGLRSSGNTIYF